The T cell receptor (beta chain) under discussion was sequenced for a study of cytomegalovirus exposure and HLA in healthy donors. Turning to this clone: The junction and the germline gene differ at one end; a read error may be behind it.

The PCR was carried out with 60 Vbeta primers and 13 Jbeta primers. Using immunoSEQ multiplex PCR, the repertoire was profiled, and TCRdb retains in-frame clones only, with some absent. This sample has hundreds of thousands of clones, with more than 80% found just once. The germline V gene has CDR1 SEHNR and CDR2 FQNEAQ (reference sequence). The CDR3 spans 17 residues. Sample: PBMCs. The receptor was derived from a man aged 25 to 45 in good health and CMV-seronegative. The chain employs TRBV7-9 and TRBJ1-1; D may be TRBD1 (6 bases). This CDR3 reads CSSRSSARRGRDTEAFF. Here the CDR3 DNA reads TGTTCCAGCAGATCCTCAGCGAGGCGGGGGCGCGATACTGAAGCTTTCTTT.